The rows below give T cell receptor beta chains drawn from one sample of a study of blood T cell repertoires in COVID-19. Sequencing was performed with immunoSEQ multiplex PCR; in TCRdb, only in-frame clones are kept and a portion is missing. The table lists roughly 150,000 clones, more than 75% of them singletons, with around 5% in the top ten. The sequenced material came from peripheral blood. The receptor set was obtained from a man aged 18-30 years with COVID-19, enrolled during active disease. The CDR3 runs from the conserved cysteine through the conserved F or W. The D gene is left open where the match is weak. For some rows the clone size is stated as once, few or many, or as a class when expanded; others skip it.

.	TRBV7-2	TRBJ2-2	.	CASSLDSRPTGELFF	TGTGCCAGCAGCTTAGATTCGCGGCCCACCGGGGAGCTGTTTTTT
.	TRBV7-8	TRBJ2-5	.	CASSYRRQRAQETQYF	TGTGCCAGCAGCTACCGTAGGCAGCGGGCCCAAGAGACCCAGTACTTC
.	TRBV7-2	TRBJ2-7	.	CASSLVSSYEQYF	TGTGCCAGCAGCTTAGTCAGCTCCTACGAGCAGTACTTC
.	TRBV6-2/TRBV6-3	TRBJ1-5	few	CASSYHAQGPEHF	TGTGCCAGCAGTTACCATGCACAGGGTCCCGAGCATTTT
.	TRBV27	TRBJ2-1	.	CASSLLAGSNEQFF	TGTGCCAGCAGTTTATTAGCAGGGTCCAATGAGCAGTTCTTC
.	TRBV11-2	TRBJ1-3	.	CASTYDRPPRNTIYF	TGTGCCAGCACCTATGACAGGCCCCCACGAAACACCATATATTTT
TRBD1	TRBV3-1/TRBV3-2	TRBJ1-1	.	CASSRTTGGQGPNTEAFF	TGTGCCAGCAGCCGCACTACGGGGGGACAGGGCCCAAACACTGAAGCTTTCTTT
TRBD2	TRBV7-9	TRBJ2-1	.	CASSLETSGYNEQFF	TGTGCCAGCAGCTTAGAGACTAGCGGGTACAATGAGCAGTTCTTC
TRBD1	TRBV7-9	TRBJ2-3	.	CASSVGTGGGTDTQYF	TGTGCCAGCAGCGTCGGGACAGGCGGGGGCACAGATACGCAGTATTTT
.	TRBV19	TRBJ2-7	.	CASSITGIGDEQYF	TGTGCCAGTAGTATCACAGGGATTGGCGACGAGCAGTACTTC
TRBD2	TRBV19	TRBJ2-3	.	CASSIGLAGVTDTQYF	TGTGCCAGTAGTATCGGACTAGCGGGCGTAACAGATACGCAGTATTTT